This TCR beta chain was profiled in a study of Ad26.COV2.S vaccination and SARS-CoV-2 variants. The overall study: The COV1001 Ad26.COV2.S trial arm included the donor. The authors gave Ad26.COV2.S intramuscularly, either once or twice 56 days apart.

Findings and limits, study-wide: Reportedly, after vaccination the spike-specific CD8+ and CD4+ T cell responses displayed substantial breadth. The study found higher spike-specific TCR breadth in vaccine than placebo recipients.

Some clones are missing from TCRdb's copy, which holds only in-frame ones; the method was immunoSEQ multiplex PCR. Of 500,000 or so clones in the sample, roughly nine tenths were seen once. The treatment was: approximately 18 received Ad26.COV2.S at low or high dose, single or two shots; roughly five received placebo; per-sample allocation not given. Sampling was performed 63 days after the first vaccine or placebo injection. Regarding this clone: Its antigen is undetermined.

Germline V gene sequence: CDR1 SGHTA, CDR2 FQGNSA. The V segment lost 3 bases and the J segment 4 bases; nucleotides outside the gene matches: 1. The CDR3 has 15 residues. Sample: peripheral blood, taken in a trial of Ad26.COV2.S vaccine versus placebo. The TCR comes from a person between 18 and 59 years old who received the Ad26.COV2.S COVID-19 vaccine or a placebo. The rearrangement links TRBV7-2 to TRBJ2-5; 14 nucleotides agree with TRBD2. CDR3 sequence (DNA): TGTGCCAGCAGCTTGACTAGCGGGGGGGGAGAGACCCAGTACTTC. Protein product: CASSLTSGGGETQYF.